The subject of this entry is one T cell receptor (beta chain). The data were obtained in a study of blood T cell repertoires in COVID-19. For the study at large: COVID-19 samples collected from the United States, Italy and Spain covered acute and convalescent phases. T cells, B-cell-depleted T cells, or PBMCs supplied cDNA or gDNA.

In the authors' workflow: The assay estimated nucleated cells by amplifying reference gene primers. The protocol was immunoSEQ multiplex PCR, while the TCRdb copy is restricted to in-frame clones and leaves out a portion. That table supplies the V and J calls and clone size; D and trimming were determined from the DNA. This repertoire shows 86,000 or so clones, over 90% found once; its top ten account for around 4.7%. Sequencing was performed on peripheral blood. This clonotype was obtained from a human donor with active COVID-19. The donor label of this sample is uncertain.

CDR3 region: CASSQAAGEFNQPQHF. The DNA of the CDR3 is TGCGCCAGCAGCCAAGCTGCAGGGGAGTTCAATCAGCCCCAGCATTTT. The chain couples TRBV4-1 to TRBJ1-5; possibly TRBD1 for D (6 bases). Germline CDR1 is MGHRA and CDR2 is YSYEKL. Trimming took off 1 base at V and 3 bases at J, with 13 bases between the two ends. The CDR3 loop spans 16 amino acids.